The 15 T cell receptor beta chains in this list originate from one sample, sequenced in a study of blood T cell repertoires in COVID-19. Sequencing used immunoSEQ multiplex PCR; TCRdb keeps in-frame clones, though not all of them. Among 250,000 to 350,000 clones listed, over 75% were seen once. Sequenced input: PBMCs or T cells enriched from blood (not recorded which). These receptors were taken from a young woman who had recovered from COVID-19.

This clone appeared once. The chain couples TRBV7-6 to TRBJ2-7; 10 bases match TRBD2. Losses at the gene ends were 5 bases for V and 5 bases for J; bases not matched to a gene: 9. Germline V gene sequence: CDR1 SGHVS, CDR2 FNYEAQ. CDR3 size: 15 residues. The CDR3 bases are TGTGCCAGCAGCCCGAAGCGGGGGGGAATCGACGAGCAGTACTTC. Its protein is CASSPKRGGIDEQYF.

The rearrangement links TRBV30 to TRBJ1-2; TRBD1 might be the D (6 bases). The germline V and J ends were trimmed by 3 bases and 6 bases, with 14 bases remaining between them. The CDR3 length is 13 residues. CDR1 is GTSNPN, CDR2 SVGIG, per germline (reference sequence). CDR3 sequence reads: CAWSAWGRDGYTF. CDR3 nucleotide sequence: TGTGCCTGGAGCGCCTGGGGGCGGGATGGCTACACCTTC.

The J gene is TRBJ1-1, the V gene TRBV2; D perhaps matches TRBD1 (5 bases). This CDR3 region has 14 residues. V lost 8 bases and J 5 bases, leaving 18 bases between the germline ends. Germline-derived CDR1 and CDR2 are SNHLY and FYNNEI. The CDR3, as DNA: TGTGCCAGCGACTTACTGGGGGGATATACTGAAGCTTTCTTT. It yields the protein CASDLLGGYTEAFF.

The chain couples TRBV6-5 to TRBJ2-2, with 8 bases fitting TRBD1. The CDR3 runs to 13 residues. J gave up 7 bases and V 11 bases, and 9 bases lay outside the gene matches. Looked up from germline, CDR1 is MNHEY and CDR2 is SVGAGI. In DNA, the CDR3 is TGTGCCTCCACCAGGGGGCCGGACGGGGAGCTGTTTTTT. It codes for CASTRGPDGELFF.

The gene calls are TRBV15 and TRBJ2-5, with 13 bases matching TRBD2. The CDR3 is 19 amino acids. After removal of 2 bases from V and 5 bases from J, the junction contained 14 bases not matched to a gene. Per germline, CDR1 LNHNV and CDR2 YYDKDF (reference sequence). The CDR3 here is CATSRPLTSGGPGRETQYF. The CDR3 nucleotides are TGTGCCACCAGCAGACCATTGACTAGCGGGGGGCCGGGCCGGGAGACCCAGTACTTC.

V and J are TRBV10-3 and TRBJ1-2; 7 nucleotides align to TRBD1. Germline CDR1 reads ENHRY; CDR2 reads SYGVKD. CDR3 length: 12 residues. With V trimmed by 8 bases and J by 2 bases, 2 bases remained unmatched. The CDR3 loop is CAIGGQNYGYTF. The CDR3 DNA reads TGTGCCATCGGGGGACAGAACTATGGCTACACCTTC.

The V gene is TRBV19, the J gene TRBJ2-7; TRBD2 matches at 7 bases. Losses at the gene ends were 3 bases for V and 3 bases for J; bases not matched to a gene: 8. The CDR3 is 15 amino acids. The germline V gene encodes CDR1 LNHDA and CDR2 SQIVND (reference sequence). In DNA form, the CDR3 reads TGTGCCAGTAGTATCCGGGACCGGGGGGTCTACGAGCAGTACTTC. It translates to CASSIRDRGVYEQYF.

CDR3 protein: CASSQQGTEKLFF. CDR3 nucleotide sequence: TGTGCCAGCAGCCAACAGGGCACTGAAAAACTGTTTTTT. The V gene is TRBV3-1 (or the pseudogene TRBV3-2), the J gene TRBJ1-4; tentatively, D is TRBD1 (5 bases). Germline V lookup: CDR1 LGHDT, CDR2 YNNKEL (reference sequence). Between the trimmed V and J ends, which lost 2 bases and 7 bases, there was a span of 8 bases. The CDR3 sequence is 13 residues long.

This clone was detected once. This chain connects TRBV7-2 to TRBJ2-7; 12 bases match TRBD2. V trimming: 6 bases; J trimming: 0 bases; junction bases outside the gene matches: 6. The CDR3 consists of 16 residues. Germline CDR1 reads SGHTA; CDR2 reads FQGNSA. The CDR3 sequence is CASRDTSGGSSYEQYF. The CDR3 DNA is TGTGCCAGCAGGGACACTAGCGGGGGGTCCTCCTACGAGCAGTACTTC.

This sequence joins TRBV5-4 and TRBJ2-7; TRBD1 matches 10 bases. The V and J ends lost 1 base and 5 bases, in that order; junction bases with no gene match: 3. Germline CDR1 is SGHNT and CDR2 is YYREEE (reference sequence). CDR3 length: 14 amino acids. The CDR3, as DNA: TGTGCCAGCAGCTTGACCGGACAGGGGGACGAGCAGTACTTC. Translating it yields CASSLTGQGDEQYF. Full variable domain (remainder filled in from reference TRBV5-4 and TRBJ2-7): ETGVTQSPTHLIKTRGQQVTLRCSSQSGHNTVSWYQQALGQGPQFIFQYYREEENGRGNFPPRFSGLQFPNYSSELNVNALELDDSALYLCASSLTGQGDEQYFGPGTRLTVT.

The V gene is TRBV5-4, the J gene TRBJ1-2; D is perhaps TRBD1 (6 bases). This CDR3 is 15 amino acids long. Germline values: CDR1 SGHNT, CDR2 YYREEE (reference sequence). Trimming stripped 1 base from V and 1 base from J, with 11 bases between. CDR3 loop: CASSLTGTLNYGYTF. CDR3 DNA sequence: TGTGCCAGCAGCTTGACGGGGACACTTAACTATGGCTACACCTTC.

In its sample, this clone was seen a few times. The CDR3: CASSQVPLASGATDTQYF. The CDR3 DNA follows: TGCGCCAGCAGCCAAGTACCCCTGGCTAGCGGGGCTACAGATACGCAGTATTTT. This sequence joins TRBV4-3 and TRBJ2-3, with TRBD2 identical over 9 bases. V was clipped by 1 base and J by 3 bases; unmatched bases: 11. Per germline, CDR1 LGHNA and CDR2 YSLEER. The CDR3 totals 18 residues.

This chain links TRBV6-5 with TRBJ2-4; 10 nucleotides match TRBD1. Germline-derived CDR1 and CDR2 are MNHEY and SVGAGI. This CDR3 spans 13 amino acids. V lost 11 bases, J lost 1 base, and 2 bases stayed unmatched. The CDR3 protein is CAVGQGAKNIQYF. In DNA, the CDR3 is TGTGCCGTGGGACAGGGGGCCAAAAACATTCAGTACTTC.

V is TRBV9 and J is TRBJ2-2, with D possibly matching TRBD1 (5 bases). Looked up from germline, CDR1 is SGDLS and CDR2 is YYNGEE. The germline V and J ends were trimmed by 0 bases and 5 bases, with 20 bases remaining between them. This CDR3 is built from 18 residues. CDR3: CASSVVGVQAALTGELFF. The CDR3 DNA reads TGTGCCAGCAGCGTAGTAGGGGTTCAGGCCGCCTTGACCGGGGAGCTGTTTTTT.

The CDR3 spells CASSPPLSANSNQPQHF. Written as DNA, the CDR3 is TGTGCCAGCTCACCACCTCTTAGTGCCAATAGCAATCAGCCCCAGCATTTT. The chain is built from TRBV18 and TRBJ1-5; D is uncertain. In germline, CDR1 is KGHSH, CDR2 LQKENI. The CDR3 has 17 residues. V lost 0 bases to trimming and J lost 0 bases, with 12 bases between them.